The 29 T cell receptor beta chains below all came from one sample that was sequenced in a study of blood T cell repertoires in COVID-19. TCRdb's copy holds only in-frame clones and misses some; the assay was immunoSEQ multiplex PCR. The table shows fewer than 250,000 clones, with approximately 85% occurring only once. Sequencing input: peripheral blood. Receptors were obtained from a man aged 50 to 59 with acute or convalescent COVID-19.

The CDR3 DNA follows: TGTGCCAGCAGCTTCAGACAGAGCTATAATTCACCCCTCCACTTT. It yields the protein CASSFRQSYNSPLHF. The chain has TRBV5-6 and TRBJ1-6; possible D gene TRBD1, 5 bases. The germline V and J ends were trimmed by 2 bases and 3 bases, with 9 bases remaining between them. Germline CDR1 and CDR2: SGHDT and YYEEEE. The CDR3 has 15 amino acids.

DNA of the CDR3: TGCGCCAGCAGCTCGGGAGAGGGGATCCACGAGCAGTACTTC. Its protein product is CASSSGEGIHEQYF. This chain uses TRBV5-1 with TRBJ2-7, with D possibly TRBD2 on 6 matching bases. Trimming stripped 3 bases from V and 5 bases from J, with 15 bases between. The germline gives CDR1 SGHRS, CDR2 YFSETQ. The length of the CDR3 is 14 residues.

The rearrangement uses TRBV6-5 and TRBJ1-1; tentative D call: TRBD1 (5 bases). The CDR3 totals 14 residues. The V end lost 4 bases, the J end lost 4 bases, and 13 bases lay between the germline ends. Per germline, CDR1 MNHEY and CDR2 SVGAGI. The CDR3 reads CASSSLGEATEAFF. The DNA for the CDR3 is TGTGCCAGCAGTTCCCTGGGGGAGGCCACTGAAGCTTTCTTT.

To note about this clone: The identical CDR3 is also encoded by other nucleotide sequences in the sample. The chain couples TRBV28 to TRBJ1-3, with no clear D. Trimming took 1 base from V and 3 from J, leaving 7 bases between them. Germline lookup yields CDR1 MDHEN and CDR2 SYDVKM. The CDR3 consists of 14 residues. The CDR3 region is CASSLSGSGNTIYF. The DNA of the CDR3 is TGTGCCAGCAGTTTATCGGGGAGTGGAAACACCATATATTTT.

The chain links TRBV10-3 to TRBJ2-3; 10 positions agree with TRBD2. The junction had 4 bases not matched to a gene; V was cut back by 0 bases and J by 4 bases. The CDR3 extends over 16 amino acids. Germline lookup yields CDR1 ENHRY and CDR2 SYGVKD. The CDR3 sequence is CAISESVAGGPDTQYF. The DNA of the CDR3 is TGTGCCATCAGTGAGTCTGTAGCGGGGGGCCCAGATACGCAGTATTTT.

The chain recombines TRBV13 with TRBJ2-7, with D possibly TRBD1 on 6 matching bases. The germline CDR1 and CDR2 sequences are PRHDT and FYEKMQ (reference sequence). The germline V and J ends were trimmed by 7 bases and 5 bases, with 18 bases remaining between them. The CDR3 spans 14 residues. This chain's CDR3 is CASTLYREGDEQYF. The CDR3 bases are TGTGCCAGCACGCTATACAGGGAAGGGGACGAGCAGTACTTC.

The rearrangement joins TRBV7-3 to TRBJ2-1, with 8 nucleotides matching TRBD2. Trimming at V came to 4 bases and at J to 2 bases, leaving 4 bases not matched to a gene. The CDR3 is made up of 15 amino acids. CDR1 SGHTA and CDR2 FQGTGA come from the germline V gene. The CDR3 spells CASSWGSGAYNEQFF. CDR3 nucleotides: TGTGCCAGCAGCTGGGGTAGCGGGGCCTACAATGAGCAGTTCTTC.

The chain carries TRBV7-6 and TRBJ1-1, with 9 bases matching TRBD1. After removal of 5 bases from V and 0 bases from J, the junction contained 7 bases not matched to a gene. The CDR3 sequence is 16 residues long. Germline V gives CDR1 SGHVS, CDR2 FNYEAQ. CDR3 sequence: CASSLRQGGMNTEAFF. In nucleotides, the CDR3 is TGTGCCAGCAGCCTCCGACAGGGGGGAATGAACACTGAAGCTTTCTTT.

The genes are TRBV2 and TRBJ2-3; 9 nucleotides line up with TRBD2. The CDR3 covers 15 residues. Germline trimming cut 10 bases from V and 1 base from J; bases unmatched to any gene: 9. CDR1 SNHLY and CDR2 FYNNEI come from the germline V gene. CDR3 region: CAIRLAGVGTDTQYF. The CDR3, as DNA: TGTGCCATCCGGTTAGCGGGAGTAGGCACAGATACGCAGTATTTT.

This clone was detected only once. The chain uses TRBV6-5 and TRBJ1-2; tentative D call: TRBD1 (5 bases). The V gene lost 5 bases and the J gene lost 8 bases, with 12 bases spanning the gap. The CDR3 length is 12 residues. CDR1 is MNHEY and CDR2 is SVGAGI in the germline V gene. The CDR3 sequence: CASSRGVGGYTF. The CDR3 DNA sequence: TGTGCCAGCAGTCGGGGGGTTGGCGGCTACACCTTC.

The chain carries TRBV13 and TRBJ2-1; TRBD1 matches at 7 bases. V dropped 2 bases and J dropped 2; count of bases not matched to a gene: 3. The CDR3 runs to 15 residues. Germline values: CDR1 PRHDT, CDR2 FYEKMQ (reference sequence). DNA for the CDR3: TGTGCCAGCAGCTTAAGGGGGCTCACCTACAATGAGCAGTTCTTC. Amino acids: CASSLRGLTYNEQFF.

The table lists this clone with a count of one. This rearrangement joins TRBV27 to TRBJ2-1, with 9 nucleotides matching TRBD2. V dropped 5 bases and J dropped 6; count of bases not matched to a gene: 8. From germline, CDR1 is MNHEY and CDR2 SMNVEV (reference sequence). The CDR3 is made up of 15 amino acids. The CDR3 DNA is TGTGCCAGCAGTATTAGCGGGAGAGGGATCAATGAGCAGTTCTTC. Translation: CASSISGRGINEQFF.

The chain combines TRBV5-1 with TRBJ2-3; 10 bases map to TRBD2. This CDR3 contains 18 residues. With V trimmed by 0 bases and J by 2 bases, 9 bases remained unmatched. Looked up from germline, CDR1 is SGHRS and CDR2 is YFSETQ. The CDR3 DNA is TGCGCCAGCAGCTTGGCGGGAGCGGGGGGGCCCAACACAGATACGCAGTATTTT. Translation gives CASSLAGAGGPNTDTQYF.

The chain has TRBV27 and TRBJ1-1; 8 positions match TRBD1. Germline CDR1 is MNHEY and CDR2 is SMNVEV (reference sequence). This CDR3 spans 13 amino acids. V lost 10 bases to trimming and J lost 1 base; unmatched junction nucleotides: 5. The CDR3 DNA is TGTGCCACCCAGGGGGCTTGGAACACTGAAGCTTTCTTT. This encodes CATQGAWNTEAFF.

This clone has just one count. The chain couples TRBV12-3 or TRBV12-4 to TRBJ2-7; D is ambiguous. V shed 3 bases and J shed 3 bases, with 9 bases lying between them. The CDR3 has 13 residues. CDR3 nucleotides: TGTGCCAGCAGTTTTCTTTCTAGCTACGAGCAGTACTTC. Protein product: CASSFLSSYEQYF.

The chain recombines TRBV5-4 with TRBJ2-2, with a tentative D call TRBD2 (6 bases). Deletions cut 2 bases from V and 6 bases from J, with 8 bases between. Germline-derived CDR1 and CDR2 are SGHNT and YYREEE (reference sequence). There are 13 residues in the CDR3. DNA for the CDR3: TGTGCCAGCAGCTTTCGGGGGTCCGGGGAGCTGTTTTTT. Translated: CASSFRGSGELFF.

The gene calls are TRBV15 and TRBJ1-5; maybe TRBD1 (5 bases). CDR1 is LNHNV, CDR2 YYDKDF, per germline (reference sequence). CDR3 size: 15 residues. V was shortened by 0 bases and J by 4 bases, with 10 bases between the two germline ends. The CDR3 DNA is TGTGCCACCAGCAGAGAGGGGAGGGGTAATCAGCCCCAGCATTTT. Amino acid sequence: CATSREGRGNQPQHF.

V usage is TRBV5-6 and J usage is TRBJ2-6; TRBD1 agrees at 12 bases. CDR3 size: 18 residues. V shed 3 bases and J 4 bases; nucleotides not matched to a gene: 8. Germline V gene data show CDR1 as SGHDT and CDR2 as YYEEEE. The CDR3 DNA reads TGTGCCAGCAGCTATCCGGGACAGGGGGCGGTAGGGGCCAACGTCCTGACTTTC. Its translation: CASSYPGQGAVGANVLTF.

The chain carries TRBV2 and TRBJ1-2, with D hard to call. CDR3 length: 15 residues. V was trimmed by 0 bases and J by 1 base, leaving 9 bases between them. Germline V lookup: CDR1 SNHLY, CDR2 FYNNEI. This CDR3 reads CASSEAGGRNYGYTF. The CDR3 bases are TGTGCCAGCAGTGAAGCCGGCGGCCGTAACTATGGCTACACCTTC.

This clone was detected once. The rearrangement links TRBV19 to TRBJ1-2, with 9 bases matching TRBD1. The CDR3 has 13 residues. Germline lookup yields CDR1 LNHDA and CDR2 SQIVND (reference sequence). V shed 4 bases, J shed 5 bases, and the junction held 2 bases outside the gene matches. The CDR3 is CASSRTGAYGYTF. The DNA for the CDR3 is TGTGCCAGTAGTAGGACAGGGGCATATGGCTACACCTTC.

CDR3: CASSPSVRAEGNEQFF. The CDR3 region has the DNA TGTGCCAGCAGCCCCTCTGTGAGGGCGGAGGGCAATGAGCAGTTCTTC. This chain links TRBV4-2 with TRBJ2-1, with D possibly matching TRBD2 (6 bases). The germline CDR1 and CDR2 sequences are LGHNA and YNFKEQ. Trimming left V 4 bases short and J 6 bases short, with 19 bases between. The CDR3 consists of 16 residues.

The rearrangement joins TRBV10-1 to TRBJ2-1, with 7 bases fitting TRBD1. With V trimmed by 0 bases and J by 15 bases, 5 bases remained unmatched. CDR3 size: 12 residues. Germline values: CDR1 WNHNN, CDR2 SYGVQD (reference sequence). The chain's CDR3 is CASSESTGIPFF. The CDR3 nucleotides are TGCGCCAGCAGTGAGTCGACAGGGATTCCGTTCTTC.

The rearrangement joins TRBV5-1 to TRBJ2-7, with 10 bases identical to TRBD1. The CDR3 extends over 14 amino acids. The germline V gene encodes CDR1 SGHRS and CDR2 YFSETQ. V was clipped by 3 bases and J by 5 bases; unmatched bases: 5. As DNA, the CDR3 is TGCGCCAGCAGCTCGGGACAGGGGTCCCACGAGCAGTACTTC. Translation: CASSSGQGSHEQYF.

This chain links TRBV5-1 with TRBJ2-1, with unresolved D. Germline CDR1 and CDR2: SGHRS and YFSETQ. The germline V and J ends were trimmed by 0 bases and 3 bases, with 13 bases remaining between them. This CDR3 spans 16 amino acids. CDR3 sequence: CASSLVRGSYYNEQFF. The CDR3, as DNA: TGCGCCAGCAGCTTGGTCCGTGGCTCTTACTACAATGAGCAGTTCTTC.

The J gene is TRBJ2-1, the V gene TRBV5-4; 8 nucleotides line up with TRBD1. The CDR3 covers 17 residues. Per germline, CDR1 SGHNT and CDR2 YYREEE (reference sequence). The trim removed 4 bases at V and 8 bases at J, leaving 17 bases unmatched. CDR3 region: CASSRPGGQGAGDEQFF. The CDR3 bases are TGTGCCAGCAGCCGACCAGGGGGCCAGGGGGCCGGAGATGAGCAGTTCTTC.

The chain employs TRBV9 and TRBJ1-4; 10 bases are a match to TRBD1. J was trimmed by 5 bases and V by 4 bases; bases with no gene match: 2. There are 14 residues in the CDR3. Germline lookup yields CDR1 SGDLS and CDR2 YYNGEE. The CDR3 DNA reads TGTGCCAGCAGCCGGGACAGGGGAAATGAAAAACTGTTTTTT. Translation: CASSRDRGNEKLFF.

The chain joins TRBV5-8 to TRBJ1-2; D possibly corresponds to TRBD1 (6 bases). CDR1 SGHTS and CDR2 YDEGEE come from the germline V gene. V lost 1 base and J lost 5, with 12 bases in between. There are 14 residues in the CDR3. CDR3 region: CASSLTGIGYGYTF. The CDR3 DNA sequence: TGTGCCAGCAGCTTGACAGGGATAGGTTATGGCTACACCTTC.

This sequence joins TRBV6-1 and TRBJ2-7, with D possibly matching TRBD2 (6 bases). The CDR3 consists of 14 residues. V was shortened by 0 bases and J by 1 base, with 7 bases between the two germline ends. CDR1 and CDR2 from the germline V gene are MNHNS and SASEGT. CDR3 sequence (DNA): TGTGCCAGCAGTGAAGCGGAGGGATCCTACGAGCAGTACTTC. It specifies CASSEAEGSYEQYF.

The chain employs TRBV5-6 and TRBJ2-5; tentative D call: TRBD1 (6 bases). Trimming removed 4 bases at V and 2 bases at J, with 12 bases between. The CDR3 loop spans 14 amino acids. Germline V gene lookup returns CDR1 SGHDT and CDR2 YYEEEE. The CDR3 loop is CASSVVGGQETQYF. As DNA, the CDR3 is TGTGCCAGCAGCGTAGTAGGGGGTCAAGAGACCCAGTACTTC. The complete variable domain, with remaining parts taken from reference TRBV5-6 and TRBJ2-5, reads DAGVTQSPTHLIKTRGQQVTLRCSPKSGHDTVSWYQQALGQGPQFIFQYYEEEERQRGNFPDRFSGHQFPNYSSELNVNALLLGDSALYLCASSVVGGQETQYFGPGTRLLVL.